This is a list of T cell receptor beta chains from one sample in a study of control samples from healthy donors and cancer patients. Profiling relied on immunoSEQ multiplex PCR, and the TCRdb table lists in-frame clones only, not all of them. The table includes 100,000 to 150,000 clones, about 93% detected once. The sequencing input was blood. The receptors stem from a man aged 18 to 29 in good health. CDR3s include the opening cysteine and the closing phenylalanine or tryptophan. Fields, in order: CDR3 DNA, CDR3 protein, D gene, V gene, J gene, clone size. The D gene is left open where the match is weak. Not all rows give a size; the values are once, few, many and, for expanded clones, a class.

TGTGCCAGCGGAGTGCGGGGATTAGGTGGAAACACCATATATTTT	CASGVRGLGGNTIYF	.	TRBV2	TRBJ1-3	.
TGCGCCAGCAGCCTGGCCAGGGTGGAGAATTCACCCCTCCACTTT	CASSLARVENSPLHF	.	TRBV5-1	TRBJ1-6	.
TGTGCCAGCAACAACAGGGTGGGACAGCCCCAGCATTTT	CASNNRVGQPQHF	.	TRBV12-3/TRBV12-4	TRBJ1-5	.
TGTGCCAGTAGTGGGGGACAGGGCGGTAATCAGCCCCAGCATTTT	CASSGGQGGNQPQHF	TRBD1	TRBV19	TRBJ1-5	.
TGTGCCAGCAGCTCCACATGGGGGGGAGGACCAGATACGCAGTATTTT	CASSSTWGGGPDTQYF	TRBD2	TRBV7-6	TRBJ2-3	.
TGTGCCAGCAGCCGAGAACGGGGCTCCGGGGAGCTGTTTTTT	CASSRERGSGELFF	.	TRBV14	TRBJ2-2	.
TGCAGCGTTGAAAGGGACAGGGCTGGAAACACCATATATTTT	CSVERDRAGNTIYF	TRBD1	TRBV29-1	TRBJ1-3	.
TGTGCCAGCAGTTGGGTAATCCCCGCAGATGACCAAGAGACCCAGTACTTC	CASSWVIPADDQETQYF	.	TRBV6-2/TRBV6-3	TRBJ2-5	few
TGTGCTGGCGGGCGGGAGGAGGAGACCCAGTACTTC	CAGGREEETQYF	TRBD2	TRBV6-5	TRBJ2-5	.
TGCGCCAGCAGCCAAGCTAAAATCACAGCCTATGGCTACACCTTC	CASSQAKITAYGYTF	.	TRBV4-1	TRBJ1-2	.
TGTGCCAGCAGTTCCGTAGCAGGAGAGCAGTACTTC	CASSSVAGEQYF	.	TRBV7-9	TRBJ2-7	.
TGTGCCAGCTCCCCCACCGGGACTAGGGGAAACAATGAGCAGTTCTTC	CASSPTGTRGNNEQFF	TRBD2	TRBV18	TRBJ2-1	.
TGTGCCAGCACTCCCGGCGGGGGGCGAACTGAAGCTTTCTTT	CASTPGGGRTEAFF	.	TRBV28	TRBJ1-1	.
TGTGCCACCAGTGAAAACCCCGGGCCTAATGAAAAACTGTTTTTT	CATSENPGPNEKLFF	.	TRBV24-1	TRBJ1-4	.
TGTGCCAGCAGCTTAGGCCTCCTGACGGCTCTAGACGGGCAGTATTTT	CASSLGLLTALDGQYF	.	TRBV7-3	TRBJ2-3	.
TGTGCCTGGAGTGCCAGTTTAGAGAACACTGAAGCTTTCTTT	CAWSASLENTEAFF	.	TRBV30	TRBJ1-1	.
TGTGCCAGCTCACCCCGGACAGGCATGAACACTGAAGCTTTCTTT	CASSPRTGMNTEAFF	TRBD1	TRBV18	TRBJ1-1	.
TGTGCCAGGGACAGTTCTGGGGCCAACGTCCTGACTTTC	CARDSSGANVLTF	.	TRBV7-9	TRBJ2-6	.
TGTGCCAGCAGTTCGGGGACAGTCTCTGGAAACACCATATATTTT	CASSSGTVSGNTIYF	TRBD1	TRBV28	TRBJ1-3	.
TGTGCCAGCAGGTCTACAGGGGCCCTTAACTATGGCTACACCTTC	CASRSTGALNYGYTF	TRBD1	TRBV6-5	TRBJ1-2	.
TGTGCCTGGACCCCTCTCGGGGGATCACCCCTCCACTTT	CAWTPLGGSPLHF	.	TRBV30	TRBJ1-6	.
TGTGCCAGCAGCTTAGAGGGGGTCTCTGGGGCCAACGTCCTGACTTTC	CASSLEGVSGANVLTF	.	TRBV7-9	TRBJ2-6	.
TGTGCCACCTCAGTTATGGACACGGGGAGGGCCTCCTACAATGAGCAGTTCTTC	CATSVMDTGRASYNEQFF	TRBD2	TRBV28	TRBJ2-1	.
TGTGCCAGCAGCGGGGGTGGGGAGGGGAGGTCTGGTGGCTACACCTTC	CASSGGGEGRSGGYTF	.	TRBV7-2	TRBJ1-2	.
TGTGCCAGCACCTCCCAGAATCAGCCCCAGCATTTT	CASTSQNQPQHF	.	TRBV5-8	TRBJ1-5	.
TGTGCCAGCAGTGAAGCCCTCCGCTTATCCTCCTACAATGAGCAGTTCTTC	CASSEALRLSSYNEQFF	.	TRBV2	TRBJ2-1	.
TGTGCCAGCAGCTTAGGCGCCCCCGAGGGCTACACCTTC	CASSLGAPEGYTF	.	TRBV7-9	TRBJ1-2	.
TGTGCCAGCAGGTCTCAGGGGGCTTCTGGAAACACCATATATTTT	CASRSQGASGNTIYF	TRBD1	TRBV6-6	TRBJ1-3	few
TGTGCCAGCAGTTTACGAGTGAGCCCTGGAAACACCATATATTTT	CASSLRVSPGNTIYF	.	TRBV27	TRBJ1-3	.
TGTGCCAGCAGTCCCGGGACAGAAGCTTTCTTT	CASSPGTEAFF	.	TRBV12-3/TRBV12-4	TRBJ1-1	.
TGCGCCAGCACTGCGGGGGGGGATTACACAGATACGCAGTATTTT	CASTAGGDYTDTQYF	TRBD2	TRBV10-2	TRBJ2-3	.
TGTGCCAGCAGCCCAGGGGGGGCCAGCTCCTACGAGCAGTACTTC	CASSPGGASSYEQYF	.	TRBV9	TRBJ2-7	.
TGTGCCAGTAGTATACAGGTCCACGAAAAACTGTTTTTT	CASSIQVHEKLFF	.	TRBV19	TRBJ1-4	.
TGTGCCAGCAGCGTAGAAGTAGGACGTAACGAGCAGTACTTC	CASSVEVGRNEQYF	.	TRBV9	TRBJ2-7	.
TGTGCCAGCAGCCTGGGACAGGGACTTCAGCCCCAGCATTTT	CASSLGQGLQPQHF	TRBD1	TRBV28	TRBJ1-5	.
TGTGCCAGCAGCTTTCTGACAGGGGGCGGCTCCGAAGAGACCCAGTACTTC	CASSFLTGGGSEETQYF	TRBD1	TRBV13	TRBJ2-5	.
TGCGCCAGCAGCTTGGACGGCTTCAGCTCCTACGAGCAGTACTTC	CASSLDGFSSYEQYF	.	TRBV5-1	TRBJ2-7	once
TGTGCCTGGAAGTCCGGGACAGGGGCTTCACCCCTCCACTTT	CAWKSGTGASPLHF	TRBD1	TRBV30	TRBJ1-6	.
TGCGCCAGCAGTGAGTGGGGGGACTACTATGGCTACACCTTC	CASSEWGDYYGYTF	.	TRBV10-2	TRBJ1-2	.
TGCAGCGTTCCTAGCGGGAGGGTAGATACGCAGTATTTT	CSVPSGRVDTQYF	TRBD2	TRBV29-1	TRBJ2-3	.
TGTGCCAGTGGGGGCGGCGAGCAGTACTTC	CASGGGEQYF	.	TRBV25-1	TRBJ2-7	.
TGTGCCACCCCTTTGACAGGGGGGCATCAGCCCCAGCATTTT	CATPLTGGHQPQHF	TRBD1	TRBV24-1	TRBJ1-5	.
TGTGCCAGCAGCGCGACTAGTGGGCAATACAATGAGCAGTTCTTC	CASSATSGQYNEQFF	.	TRBV7-9	TRBJ2-1	.
TGTGCCAGCAGCTTTAACAATGAGCAGTTCTTC	CASSFNNEQFF	.	TRBV7-9	TRBJ2-1	.
TGTGCCTGGAGTGCGGGACTGAGCTCCTACGAGCAGTACTTC	CAWSAGLSSYEQYF	.	TRBV30	TRBJ2-7	.
TGTGCCAGTAGTATCGCCCACGTGGGGGCTGGCGGGGAGCTGTTTTTT	CASSIAHVGAGGELFF	.	TRBV19	TRBJ2-2	.
TGTGCCAGCAGTCTGGAAGGACAGGGAGCTTCACCCCTCCACTTT	CASSLEGQGASPLHF	TRBD1	TRBV28	TRBJ1-6	.
TGTGCCAGCAGTTTAGGGTTCAGGGGAGGGGAGCTGTTTTTT	CASSLGFRGGELFF	.	TRBV27	TRBJ2-2	.
TGTGCCACGACAGGGGCGTCGCTCTCTGGAAACACCATATATTTT	CATTGASLSGNTIYF	TRBD1	TRBV28	TRBJ1-3	once
TGTGCCAGCAGTTACTCGGGGGGGCAGAAGACCCAGTACTTC	CASSYSGGQKTQYF	.	TRBV6-5	TRBJ2-5	.
TGTGCCAGCAGTGACCAAGCCGACAATGAGCAGTTCTTC	CASSDQADNEQFF	.	TRBV6-4	TRBJ2-1	.
TGTGCCAGCAGTTGGGGGCAGGGATCTATTAATGAAAAACTGTTTTTT	CASSWGQGSINEKLFF	.	TRBV7-9	TRBJ1-4	.
TGTGCCAGCAGCGTAGCCCCAGGGCCCGGGCACCTCTCTGGAAACACCATATATTTT	CASSVAPGPGHLSGNTIYF	.	TRBV9	TRBJ1-3	.
TGTGCCAGCAGCCACGGAGCCAGGGGCAACACTGAAGCTTTCTTT	CASSHGARGNTEAFF	.	TRBV6-6	TRBJ1-1	.
TGTGCCAGCAGTGAACGGCGGGGGAGCCCCTACGAGCAGTACTTC	CASSERRGSPYEQYF	TRBD2	TRBV6-1	TRBJ2-7	.
TGTGCCAGCAGCCCCCCTACAGGGGGCACAGATACGCAGTATTTT	CASSPPTGGTDTQYF	TRBD1	TRBV9	TRBJ2-3	.